The T cell receptor beta chain under discussion was sequenced for a study of blood T cells in healthy people across ages. General study findings and limits: Investigators viewed diversity estimates from one million T cells as underestimates, the study reported. Percentage of naive T cells showed a strong correlation with TCR beta diversity.

This clonotype was observed a handful of times. No antigen is known for it. The CDR3 sequence is 16 residues long. V lost 3 bases to trimming and J lost 4 bases; unmatched junction nucleotides: 3. Looked up from germline, CDR1 is SGHNT and CDR2 is YENEEA. Primers used in a second PCR of roughly 6 to 12 cycles were a sample-barcoded 5' primer and a J-beta primer mix. In TCRdb, the 5' RACE reads were re-called with MiXCR into one record per CDR3 protein. Here the sample spans over 500,000 distinct CDR3 sequences, around 27% being singletons. These data are also associated with another study on T cells of mothers and their children. Per that study: Nobody spotted any persistent microchimeric T cell clones.

The genes are TRBV11-3 and TRBJ2-2, with 12 bases lining up with TRBD1. The sequencing input was blood. This sequence originates from a boy aged 2-9 years in good health. DNA of the CDR3: TGTGCCAGCAGCTTGGGACAGGGGGCGAGCACCGGGGAGCTGTTTTTT. It translates to CASSLGQGASTGELFF.